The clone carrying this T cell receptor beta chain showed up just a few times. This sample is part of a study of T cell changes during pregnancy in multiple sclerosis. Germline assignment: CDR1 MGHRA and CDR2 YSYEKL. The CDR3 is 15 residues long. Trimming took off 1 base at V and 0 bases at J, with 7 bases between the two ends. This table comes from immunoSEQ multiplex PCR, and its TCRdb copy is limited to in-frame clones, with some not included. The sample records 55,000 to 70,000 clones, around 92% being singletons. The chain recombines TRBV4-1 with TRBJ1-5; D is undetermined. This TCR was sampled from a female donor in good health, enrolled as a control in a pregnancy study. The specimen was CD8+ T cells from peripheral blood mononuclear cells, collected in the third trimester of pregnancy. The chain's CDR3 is CASSQGQNSNQPQHF. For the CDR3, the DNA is TGCGCCAGCAGCCAAGGGCAGAATAGCAATCAGCCCCAGCATTTT.